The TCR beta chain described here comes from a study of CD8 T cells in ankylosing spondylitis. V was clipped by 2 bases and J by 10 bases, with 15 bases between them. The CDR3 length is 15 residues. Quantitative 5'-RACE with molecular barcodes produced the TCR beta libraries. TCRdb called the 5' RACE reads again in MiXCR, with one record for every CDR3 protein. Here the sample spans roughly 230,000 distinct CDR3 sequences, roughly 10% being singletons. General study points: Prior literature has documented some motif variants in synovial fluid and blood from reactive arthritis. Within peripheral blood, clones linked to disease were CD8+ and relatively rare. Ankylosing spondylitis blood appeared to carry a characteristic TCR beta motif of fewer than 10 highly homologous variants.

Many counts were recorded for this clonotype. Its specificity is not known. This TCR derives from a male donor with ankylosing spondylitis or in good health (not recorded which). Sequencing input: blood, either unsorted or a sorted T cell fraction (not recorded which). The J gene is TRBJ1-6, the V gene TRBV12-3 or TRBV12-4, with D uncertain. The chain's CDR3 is CASSLSPGDGSPLHF. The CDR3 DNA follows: TGTGCCAGCAGTTTATCCCCCGGAGATGGATCACCCCTCCACTTT.